Reported below is one T cell receptor (beta chain). Its antigen is unidentified. The same CDR3 arises from other DNA sequences in this sample as well. V gave up 0 bases and J gave up 0 bases, with 9 bases separating them. CDR1 and CDR2 (germline): LGHNA, YSLEER. This CDR3 is built from 16 residues. This sample is drawn from a study of PD-1 blockade in classical Hodgkin lymphoma. Study overall: It was nivolumab at 3 mg/kg, given intravenously every 2 weeks, that patients received. The study's findings and limits: Similar baseline diversity was found in complete responders and newly diagnosed patients.

Profiling relied on immunoSEQ multiplex PCR, and the TCRdb table lists in-frame clones only, not all of them. The data hold some 19,000 clones, with 60% to 80% observed a single time. Time point meaning: cycle 4 day 1 (C4D1), after about 6 weeks of nivolumab. Each and every patient relapsed after autologous stem cell transplantation, and patients got differing brentuximab vedotin exposure. Using magnetic negative selection, the CD4+ T cells were separated out of thawed PBMCs. This TCR came from a human donor with classical Hodgkin lymphoma. Specimen: CD4+ T cells from blood, collected before the fourth cycle of nivolumab. The genes are TRBV4-3 and TRBJ1-3; tentative D call: TRBD1 (5 bases). The CDR3 protein is CASSQEAGNSGNTIYF. Written as DNA, the CDR3 is TGCGCCAGCAGCCAAGAGGCAGGGAACTCTGGAAACACCATATATTTT.